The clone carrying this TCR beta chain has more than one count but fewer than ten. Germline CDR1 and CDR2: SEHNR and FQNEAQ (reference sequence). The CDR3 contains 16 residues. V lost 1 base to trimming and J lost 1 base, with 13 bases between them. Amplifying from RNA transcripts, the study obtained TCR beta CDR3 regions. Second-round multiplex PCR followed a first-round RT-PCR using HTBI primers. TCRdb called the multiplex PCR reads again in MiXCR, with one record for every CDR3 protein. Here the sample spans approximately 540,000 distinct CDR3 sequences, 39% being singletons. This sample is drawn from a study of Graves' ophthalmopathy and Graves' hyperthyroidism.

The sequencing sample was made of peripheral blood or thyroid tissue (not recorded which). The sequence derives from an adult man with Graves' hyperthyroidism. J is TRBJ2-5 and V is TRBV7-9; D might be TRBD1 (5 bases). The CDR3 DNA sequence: TGTGCCAGCAGCTTAGATATGGGCAGGGTCCAAGAGACCCAGTACTTC. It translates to CASSLDMGRVQETQYF.